Following are 20 T cell receptor beta chains from one sample sequenced in a study of blood T cells in healthy people across ages. Using a J-beta primer mix together with a sample-barcoded 5' primer, a second PCR was run for about 6 to 11 cycles. One entry per CDR3 protein, called by TCRdb with MiXCR from the 5' RACE reads. The sample comprises hundreds of thousands of distinct CDR3 sequences, roughly half of which are singletons, and 13% rests with the top ten. What was sequenced was blood. The receptors were gathered from a woman older than 75 in good health.

This chain joins TRBV3-1 and TRBJ2-7; 8 nucleotides line up with TRBD1. The CDR3 is 14 amino acids. Trimming took 5 bases from V and 5 from J; bases not matched to a gene: 8. Germline V gene lookup returns CDR1 LGHDT and CDR2 YNNKEL (reference sequence). The CDR3 DNA reads TGTGCCAGCAGCAAGACAGGGGCCACCCACGAGCAGTACTTC. This translates into CASSKTGATHEQYF.

Note on this clonotype: It may be a read error: a sequence one base away is much more abundant. The rearrangement joins TRBV12-3 or TRBV12-4 to TRBJ1-6; 8 bases are shared with TRBD1. The trim removed 7 bases at V and 10 bases at J, leaving 9 bases unmatched. This CDR3 is 14 amino acids long. The CDR3, as DNA: TGTGCCAGCACCGGCGGACAGGGTGGCTCACCCCTCCACTTT. Amino acid sequence: CASTGGQGGSPLHF.

CDR3 sequence reads: CSAPVGGLGDTQYF. CDR3 nucleotides: TGCAGCGCCCCAGTTGGGGGGTTGGGAGATACGCAGTATTTT. The chain has TRBV29-1 and TRBJ2-3; maybe TRBD2 (6 bases). V was shortened by 7 bases and J by 5 bases, with 19 bases between the two germline ends. Germline V gene sequence: CDR1 SQVTM, CDR2 ANQGSEA. The CDR3 sequence is 14 residues long.

At least ten counts were recorded for this clonotype. The rearrangement joins TRBV25-1 to TRBJ1-2; tentative D call: TRBD1 (6 bases). Germline lookup yields CDR1 MGHDK and CDR2 SYGVNS. V dropped 4 bases and J dropped 4 bases, with 13 bases sitting between them. The CDR3 totals 14 residues. The CDR3 here is CASSAHRDTYGYTF. DNA of the CDR3: TGTGCCAGCAGTGCCCACAGGGACACCTATGGCTACACCTTC.

The chain employs TRBV12-3 or TRBV12-4 and TRBJ2-1; the match to TRBD2 covers 13 bases. Trimming at V came to 1 base and at J to 10 bases, leaving 7 bases not matched to a gene. This CDR3 has 16 residues. The CDR3, as DNA: TGTGCCAGCAGTTTAGTGGGGGGGACTAGCGGGATCGAGCAGTTCTTC. This sequence encodes CASSLVGGTSGIEQFF.

In this sample, this clonotype turned up many times. The gene calls are TRBV7-8 and TRBJ2-1; D is perhaps TRBD1 or TRBD2 (6 bases each). The CDR3 totals 15 residues. V lost 1 base, J lost 3 bases, and 10 bases lay in between. Germline CDR1 is SGHVS and CDR2 is FQNEAQ. CDR3 in amino acids: CASSLVGGFYNEQFF. CDR3 coding DNA: TGTGCCAGCAGCTTAGTCGGGGGCTTCTACAATGAGCAGTTCTTC.

The table lists this clonotype with a few counts. The chain recombines TRBV2 with TRBJ1-2; D might be TRBD1 (5 bases). Trimming pared 7 bases from V and 8 bases from J, leaving 20 bases between. Germline CDR1 reads SNHLY; CDR2 reads FYNNEI. The CDR3 runs 14 residues. In nucleotides, the CDR3 is TGTGCCAGCACCGCACGGCAGCGGGGCGGCGGCTACACCTTC. This gives the protein CASTARQRGGGYTF.

This clonotype was recorded at least ten times. The chain couples TRBV24-1 to TRBJ2-5, with TRBD2 matching 12 bases. The V gene end was trimmed by 9 bases and the J gene end by 4 bases; junction bases not matched to a gene: 2. CDR3 length: 13 amino acids. The V gene's germline CDR1 is KGHDR and CDR2 SFDVKD. The CDR3 bases are TGTGCCACCGGACTAGCGGGACTAGAGACCCAGTACTTC. Its protein product is CATGLAGLETQYF.

This chain joins TRBV14 and TRBJ2-7; 8 bases map to TRBD2. The CDR3 spans 13 residues. The V gene's germline CDR1 is SGHDN and CDR2 FVKESK. The ends lost 6 bases at V and 9 bases at J; junction bases unmatched: 10. The CDR3 DNA reads TGTGCCAGCAGTGAACTAGCGGCGCCTCGGCAGTACTTC. It encodes CASSELAAPRQYF.

The J gene is TRBJ2-5, the V gene TRBV7-9; either TRBD1 or TRBD2 may fit D (5 bases each). The CDR3 totals 17 residues. Trimming removed 5 bases at V and 13 bases at J, with 32 bases between. Per germline, CDR1 SEHNR and CDR2 FQNEAQ (reference sequence). The CDR3 region is CASSQDMGDLSLTLGYF. CDR3 nucleotide sequence: TGTGCCAGCAGCCAAGATATGGGGGACCTCAGCCTCACCCTGGGGTACTTC. Based on the CDR3 plus reference TRBV7-9 and TRBJ2-5, the full variable domain is DTGVSQNPRHKITKRGQNVTFRCDPISEHNRLYWYRQTLGQGPEFLTYFQNEAQLEKSRLLSDRFSAERPKGSFSTLEIQRTEQGDSAMYLCASSQDMGDLSLTLGYFGPGTRLLVL.

This clonotype was counted only a few times. The chain couples TRBV18 to TRBJ2-5; D is ambiguous. The V end lost 3 bases, the J end lost 4 bases, and 6 bases lay between the germline ends. The CDR3 loop spans 12 amino acids. The V gene's germline CDR1 is KGHSH and CDR2 LQKENI. CDR3 region: CASSPLRETQYF. The CDR3 nucleotides are TGTGCCAGCTCACCCCTCAGAGAGACCCAGTACTTC.

This chain uses TRBV7-3 with TRBJ2-1; D not resolved. Germline CDR1 is SGHTA and CDR2 is FQGTGA. This CDR3 comprises 10 residues. Trimming took 7 bases from V and 8 from J, leaving 6 bases between them. The CDR3, as DNA: TGTGCCAGCACTATAGATGAGCAGTTCTTC. It specifies CASTIDEQFF.

The chain recombines TRBV5-1 with TRBJ2-1, with a weak D call TRBD1 (6 bases). Trimming cost V 0 bases and J 8 bases, with 15 bases left between them. The germline CDR1 and CDR2 sequences are SGHRS and YFSETQ. The CDR3 spans 15 residues. The CDR3 DNA follows: TGCGCCAGCAGCTTGGGTGGGGGCCAGATCTATGAGCAGTTCTTC. Its protein is CASSLGGGQIYEQFF.

The V and J genes are TRBV30 and TRBJ1-4, with D hard to call. Trimming shortened V by 2 bases and J by 8 bases, and 9 bases separated the two germline ends. CDR1 is GTSNPN and CDR2 is SVGIG in the germline V gene (reference sequence). The CDR3 spans 12 residues. The CDR3 DNA is TGTGCCTGGAGTCCGGTAGAAGAAAAACTGTTTTTT. Translated, it gives CAWSPVEEKLFF.

This chain uses TRBV28 with TRBJ2-1; TRBD2 matches at 8 bases. The V segment lost 8 bases and the J segment 4 bases; nucleotides outside the gene matches: 4. In germline, CDR1 is MDHEN, CDR2 SYDVKM. The CDR3 covers 13 residues. CDR3 DNA: TGTGCCAGCGTTTTAGCGGGGTACAATGAGCAGTTCTTC. This translates into CASVLAGYNEQFF.

This sequence joins TRBV28 and TRBJ2-1; D could derive from TRBD1 or TRBD2 (5 bases each). CDR1 and CDR2 (germline): MDHEN, SYDVKM. With 6 bases removed from V and 7 bases from J, the gap between germline ends came to 13 bases. CDR3 length: 13 amino acids. CDR3 in amino acids: CASRQHGANEQFF. The CDR3, as DNA: TGTGCCAGCAGACAACACGGGGCGAATGAGCAGTTCTTC.

In regard to this clonotype: This may be a read error, as it is one base from a much larger clone. This CDR3 reads CASSVDQYNEQYF. CDR3 nucleotide sequence: TGCGCCAGCAGTGTAGACCAATACAATGAGCAGTACTTC. V gene TRBV10-1 combines with J gene TRBJ2-5; no firm D call. This CDR3 spans 13 amino acids. V was trimmed by 4 bases and J by 11 bases, leaving 17 bases between them. The germline CDR1 and CDR2 sequences are WNHNN and SYGVQD (reference sequence).

Turning to this clonotype: The junction shows a germline mismatch at one end, possibly a read error. The genes are TRBV7-2 and TRBJ2-3, with 9 bases lining up with TRBD2. CDR1 and CDR2 (germline): SGHTA, FQGNSA. This CDR3 has 17 residues. The DNA of the CDR3 is TGTACCAACAGCTTAATAGGGCGGGGGGGCGTCACAGATACGCAGTATTTT. This encodes CTNSLIGRGGVTDTQYF.

The V gene is TRBV29-1, the J gene TRBJ2-3, with D possibly being TRBD1 (6 bases). With 6 bases removed from V and 4 bases from J, the gap between germline ends came to 17 bases. This CDR3 region has 14 residues. Germline V lookup: CDR1 SQVTM, CDR2 ANQGSEA. As DNA, the CDR3 is TGCAGCGTCCAGGGGACACTTGGGGCAGATACGCAGTATTTT. Encoded protein: CSVQGTLGADTQYF.

This clonotype occurred many times. This sequence joins TRBV5-1 and TRBJ2-5; D gene ambiguous. V was pared by 0 bases and J by 5 bases, with 8 bases between. The germline CDR1 and CDR2 sequences are SGHRS and YFSETQ. The CDR3 is 13 amino acids. The DNA of the CDR3 is TGCGCCAGCAGCTTGGTTCTGCGGGAGACCCAGTACTTC. It translates to CASSLVLRETQYF.